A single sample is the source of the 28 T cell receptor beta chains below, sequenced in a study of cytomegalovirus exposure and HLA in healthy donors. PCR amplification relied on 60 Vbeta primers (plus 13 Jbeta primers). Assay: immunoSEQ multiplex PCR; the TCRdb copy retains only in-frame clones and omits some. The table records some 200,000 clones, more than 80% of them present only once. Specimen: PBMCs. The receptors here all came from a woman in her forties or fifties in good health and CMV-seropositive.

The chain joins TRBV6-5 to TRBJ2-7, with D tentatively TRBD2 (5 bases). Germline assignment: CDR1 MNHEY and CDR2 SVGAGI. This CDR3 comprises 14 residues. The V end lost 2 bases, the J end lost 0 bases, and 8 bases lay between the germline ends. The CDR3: CASSYPGSSYEQYF. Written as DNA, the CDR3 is TGTGCCAGCAGTTACCCGGGAAGCTCCTACGAGCAGTACTTC.

The CDR3 nucleotides are TGTGCCAGCAGTCCCCTGACAGGGACATTAGTTATCTATGGCTACACCTTC. It specifies CASSPLTGTLVIYGYTF. This rearrangement joins TRBV28 to TRBJ1-2; 7 positions match TRBD1. After removal of 5 bases from V and 4 bases from J, the junction contained 16 bases not matched to a gene. Germline V gene lookup returns CDR1 MDHEN and CDR2 SYDVKM. The CDR3 loop spans 17 amino acids.

CDR3 in amino acids: CASSDVLRDEQFF. CDR3 coding DNA: TGTGCCAGCAGCGACGTGTTGCGGGATGAGCAGTTCTTC. The chain uses TRBV25-1 and TRBJ2-1; tentatively, D is TRBD2 (5 bases). Trimming stripped 6 bases from V and 8 bases from J, with 14 bases between. In germline, CDR1 is MGHDK, CDR2 SYGVNS. This CDR3 is 13 amino acids long.

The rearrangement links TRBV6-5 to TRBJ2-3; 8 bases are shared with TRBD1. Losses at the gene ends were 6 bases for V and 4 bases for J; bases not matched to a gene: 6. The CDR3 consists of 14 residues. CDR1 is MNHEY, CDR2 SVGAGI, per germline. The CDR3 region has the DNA TGTGCCAGCAGGGGACAGGTTCGTGCAGATACGCAGTATTTT. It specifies CASRGQVRADTQYF.

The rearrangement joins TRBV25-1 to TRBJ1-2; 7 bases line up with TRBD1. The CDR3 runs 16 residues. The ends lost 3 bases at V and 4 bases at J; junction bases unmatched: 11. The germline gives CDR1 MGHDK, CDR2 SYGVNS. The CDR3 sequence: CASSEPKQGYGYGYTF. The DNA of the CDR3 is TGTGCCAGCAGTGAGCCAAAACAGGGGTACGGCTATGGCTACACCTTC.

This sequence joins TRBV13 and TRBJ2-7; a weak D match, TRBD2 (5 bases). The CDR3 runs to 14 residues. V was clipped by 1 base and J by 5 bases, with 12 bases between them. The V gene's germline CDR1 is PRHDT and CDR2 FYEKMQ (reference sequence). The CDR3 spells CASSLVGISHEQYF. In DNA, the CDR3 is TGTGCCAGCAGCTTAGTCGGGATCAGCCACGAGCAGTACTTC.

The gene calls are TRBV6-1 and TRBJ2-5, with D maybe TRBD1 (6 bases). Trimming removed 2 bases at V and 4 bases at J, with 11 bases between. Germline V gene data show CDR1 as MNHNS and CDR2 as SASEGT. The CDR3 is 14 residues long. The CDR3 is CASSERDIRETQYF. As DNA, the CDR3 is TGTGCCAGCAGTGAAAGGGACATCCGAGAGACCCAGTACTTC.

The CDR3 nucleotides read TGTGCCAGCAGCCTCGGACAGGGGGGAGGTTCAGATACGCAGTATTTT. Its translation is CASSLGQGGGSDTQYF. The gene calls are TRBV7-9 and TRBJ2-3, with 10 bases lining up with TRBD1. Germline V gives CDR1 SEHNR, CDR2 FQNEAQ (reference sequence). CDR3 length: 16 amino acids. V lost 5 bases to trimming and J lost 4 bases; unmatched junction nucleotides: 9. Filled out from reference TRBV7-9 and TRBJ2-3, the complete variable domain reads DTGVSQNPRHKITKRGQNVTFRCDPISEHNRLYWYRQTLGQGPEFLTYFQNEAQLEKSRLLSDRFSAERPKGSFSTLEIQRTEQGDSAMYLCASSLGQGGGSDTQYFGPGTRLTVL.

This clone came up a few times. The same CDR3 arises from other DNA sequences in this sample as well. The CDR3 DNA reads as TGTGCCAGCAGTTACGGGGCAGGGGACCAAGAGACCCAGTACTTC. Translation: CASSYGAGDQETQYF. V is TRBV6-5 and J is TRBJ2-5; tentative D call: TRBD1 (6 bases). There are 15 residues in the CDR3. V lost 2 bases, J lost 0 bases, and 10 bases lay in between. From germline, CDR1 is MNHEY and CDR2 SVGAGI.

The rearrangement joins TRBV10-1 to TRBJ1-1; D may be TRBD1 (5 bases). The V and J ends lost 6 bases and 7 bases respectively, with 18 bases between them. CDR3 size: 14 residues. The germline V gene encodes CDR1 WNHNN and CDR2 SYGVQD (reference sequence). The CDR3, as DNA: TGCGCCAGCAGCCCAGCGGGAGGGGACCTTGAAGCTTTCTTT. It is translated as CASSPAGGDLEAFF.

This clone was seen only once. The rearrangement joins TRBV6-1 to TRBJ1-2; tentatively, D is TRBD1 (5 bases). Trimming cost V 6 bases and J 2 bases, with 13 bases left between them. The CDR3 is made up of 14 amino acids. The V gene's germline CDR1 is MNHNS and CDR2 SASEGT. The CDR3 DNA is TGTGCCAGCAGGAACCCACAGGAGAACTATGGCTACACCTTC. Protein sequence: CASRNPQENYGYTF.

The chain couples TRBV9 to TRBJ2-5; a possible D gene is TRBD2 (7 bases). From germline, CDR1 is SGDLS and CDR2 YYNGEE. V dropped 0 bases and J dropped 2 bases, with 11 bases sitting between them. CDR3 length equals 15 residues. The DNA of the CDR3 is TGTGCCAGCAGCGTAGGTAGGGGGGGTCAAGAGACCCAGTACTTC. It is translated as CASSVGRGGQETQYF.

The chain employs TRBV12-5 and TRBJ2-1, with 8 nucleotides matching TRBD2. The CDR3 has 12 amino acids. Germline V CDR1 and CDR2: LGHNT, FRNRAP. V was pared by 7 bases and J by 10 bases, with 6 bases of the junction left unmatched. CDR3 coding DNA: TGTGCTAGTGATACCGGGAGGGGAGAGCAGTTCTTC. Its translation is CASDTGRGEQFF.

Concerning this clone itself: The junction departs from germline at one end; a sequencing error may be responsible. DNA of the CDR3: TGTGCTAGCAGCTTCGGGAGCACCGGGGAGCTGTTTTTT. Amino acids: CASSFGSTGELFF. V and J are TRBV7-7 and TRBJ2-2, with D possibly matching TRBD2 (6 bases). Germline CDR1 and CDR2: SSHAT and FNYEAQ (reference sequence). The CDR3 is 13 residues long. The complete variable domain, with remaining parts taken from reference TRBV7-7 and TRBJ2-2, reads GAGVSQSPRYKVTKRGQDVTLRCDPISSHATLYWYQQALGQGPEFLTYFNYEAQPDKSGLPSDRFSAERPEGSISTLTIQRTEQRDSAMYRCASSFGSTGELFFGEGSRLTVL.

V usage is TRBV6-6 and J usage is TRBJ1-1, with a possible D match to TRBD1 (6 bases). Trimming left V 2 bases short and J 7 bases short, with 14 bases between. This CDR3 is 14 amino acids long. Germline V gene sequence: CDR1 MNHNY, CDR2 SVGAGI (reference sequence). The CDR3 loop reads CASSYTWTAFEAFF. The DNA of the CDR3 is TGTGCCAGCAGTTACACCTGGACAGCATTTGAAGCTTTCTTT.

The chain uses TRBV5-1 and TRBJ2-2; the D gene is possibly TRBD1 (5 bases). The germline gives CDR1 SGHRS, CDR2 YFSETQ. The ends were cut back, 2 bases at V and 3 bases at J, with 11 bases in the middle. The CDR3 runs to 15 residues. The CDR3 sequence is CASSFLQAHTGELFF. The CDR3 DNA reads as TGCGCCAGCAGCTTTCTACAGGCCCACACCGGGGAGCTGTTTTTT.

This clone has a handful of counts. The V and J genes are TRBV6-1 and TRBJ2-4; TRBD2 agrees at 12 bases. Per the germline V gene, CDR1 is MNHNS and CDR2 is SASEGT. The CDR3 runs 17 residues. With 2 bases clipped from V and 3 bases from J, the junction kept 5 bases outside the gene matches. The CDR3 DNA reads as TGTGCCAGCAGTGAATCACTAGCGGGGGGAGGCAAAAACATTCAGTACTTC. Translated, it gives CASSESLAGGGKNIQYF.

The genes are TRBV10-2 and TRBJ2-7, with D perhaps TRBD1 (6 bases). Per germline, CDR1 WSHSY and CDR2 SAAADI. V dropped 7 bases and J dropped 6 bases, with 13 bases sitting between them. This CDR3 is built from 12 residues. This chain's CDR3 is CASKGDGSEQYF. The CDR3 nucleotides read TGCGCCAGCAAGGGGGATGGTTCCGAGCAGTACTTC.

The CDR3 coding sequence is TGTGCCTGGAGTCCTATGGTGGAGACCCAGTACTTC. Protein: CAWSPMVETQYF. This rearrangement joins TRBV30 to TRBJ2-5; D remains ambiguous. V was trimmed by 2 bases and J by 5 bases, leaving 9 bases between them. In germline, CDR1 is GTSNPN, CDR2 SVGIG (reference sequence). This CDR3 region has 12 residues.

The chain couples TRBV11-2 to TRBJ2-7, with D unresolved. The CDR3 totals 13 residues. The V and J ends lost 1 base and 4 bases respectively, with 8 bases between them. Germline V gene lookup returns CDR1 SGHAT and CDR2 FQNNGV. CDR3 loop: CASSLGRLYEQYF. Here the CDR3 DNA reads TGTGCCAGCAGCTTAGGGCGGCTTTACGAGCAGTACTTC.

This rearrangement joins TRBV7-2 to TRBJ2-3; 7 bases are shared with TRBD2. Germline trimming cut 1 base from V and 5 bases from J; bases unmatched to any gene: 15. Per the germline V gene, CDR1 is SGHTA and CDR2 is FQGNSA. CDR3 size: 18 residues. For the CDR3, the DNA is TGTGCCAGCAGCTTAGTGGTTTTCGGGACTACAAATGGAGATACGCAGTATTTT. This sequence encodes CASSLVVFGTTNGDTQYF.

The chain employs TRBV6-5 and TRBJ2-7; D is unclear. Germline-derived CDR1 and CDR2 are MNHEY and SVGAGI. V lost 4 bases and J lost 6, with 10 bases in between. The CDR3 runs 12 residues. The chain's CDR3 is CASSSLFGEQYF. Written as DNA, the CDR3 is TGTGCCAGCAGTTCCCTATTCGGCGAGCAGTACTTC.

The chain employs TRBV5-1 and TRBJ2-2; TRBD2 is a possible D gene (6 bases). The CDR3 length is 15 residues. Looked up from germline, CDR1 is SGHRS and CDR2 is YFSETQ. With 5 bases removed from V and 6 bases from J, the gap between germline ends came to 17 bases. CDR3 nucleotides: TGCGCCAGCAGTGGAACCACGGGGGACGCCGGGGAGCTGTTTTTT. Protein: CASSGTTGDAGELFF. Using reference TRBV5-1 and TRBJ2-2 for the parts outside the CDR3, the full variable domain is KAGVTQTPRYLIKTRGQQVTLSCSPISGHRSVSWYQQTPGQGLQFLFEYFSETQRNKGNFPGRFSGRQFSNSRSEMNVSTLELGDSALYLCASSGTTGDAGELFFGEGSRLTVL.

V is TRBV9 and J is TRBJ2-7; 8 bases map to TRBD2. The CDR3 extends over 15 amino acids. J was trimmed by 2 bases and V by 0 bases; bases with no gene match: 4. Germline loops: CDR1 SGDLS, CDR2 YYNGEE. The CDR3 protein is CASSVAAGATYEQYF. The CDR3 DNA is TGTGCCAGCAGCGTAGCAGCGGGGGCCACCTACGAGCAGTACTTC.

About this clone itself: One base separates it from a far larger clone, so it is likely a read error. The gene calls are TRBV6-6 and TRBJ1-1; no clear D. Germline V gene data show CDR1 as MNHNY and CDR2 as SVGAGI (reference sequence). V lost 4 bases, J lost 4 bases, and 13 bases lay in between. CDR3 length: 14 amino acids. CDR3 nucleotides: TGTGCCAGCAGTTTACCGCGGAGCGGCACTGAAGCTTTCTTT. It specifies CASSLPRSGTEAFF.

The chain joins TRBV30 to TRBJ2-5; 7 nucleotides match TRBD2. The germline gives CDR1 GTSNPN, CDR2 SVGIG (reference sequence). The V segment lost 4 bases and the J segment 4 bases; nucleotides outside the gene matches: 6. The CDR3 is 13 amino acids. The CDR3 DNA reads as TGTGCCTGGAATATGGGGGGGGGAGAGACCCAGTACTTC. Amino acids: CAWNMGGGETQYF.

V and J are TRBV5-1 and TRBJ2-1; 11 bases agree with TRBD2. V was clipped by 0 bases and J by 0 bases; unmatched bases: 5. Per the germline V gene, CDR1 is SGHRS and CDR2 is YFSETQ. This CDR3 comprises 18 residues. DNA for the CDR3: TGCGCCAGCAGCTTGGGACTAGCGGGGTCTACCTCCTACAATGAGCAGTTCTTC. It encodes CASSLGLAGSTSYNEQFF.

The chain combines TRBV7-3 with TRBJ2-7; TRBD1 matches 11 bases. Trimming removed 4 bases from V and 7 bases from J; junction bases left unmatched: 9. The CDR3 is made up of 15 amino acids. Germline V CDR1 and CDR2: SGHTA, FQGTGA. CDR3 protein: CASSSGTGGALEQYF. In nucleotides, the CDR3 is TGTGCCAGCAGCTCCGGGACAGGGGGGGCGTTGGAGCAGTACTTC.